Sequencing of this TCR beta chain was carried out in a study of blood T cell repertoires in COVID-19. Overall study context: Acute and convalescent COVID-19 samples came from the United States, Italy and Spain.

As processed by the authors: Estimates of nucleated cell counts were drawn from the amplification of reference gene primers. Here immunoSEQ multiplex PCR was the method, and the copy in TCRdb shows in-frame clones only, minus some. The V and J calls and clone size come from that table; D and trimming were worked out from the DNA. This table holds roughly 500,000 clones, 75% to 90% found once. The germline V and J ends were trimmed by 7 bases and 11 bases, with 19 bases remaining between them. This CDR3 has 13 amino acids. Germline values: CDR1 SGDLS, CDR2 YYNGEE. The TCR originated in a woman aged 55-75 years who had recovered from COVID-19. The sequencing input was PBMCs or T cells enriched from blood (not recorded which). V usage is TRBV9 and J usage is TRBJ1-3; D not resolved. The CDR3 region is CASASAPGSAIYF. The DNA of the CDR3 is TGTGCCAGCGCCTCAGCGCCCGGTAGCGCCATATATTTT.